The 6 T cell receptor beta chains given below trace back to one sample, sequenced in a study of regulatory T cells in long-lasting Graves disease. Indicated time point: newly diagnosed GD, antithyroid drugs for less than 3 months. The TCR library was made from RNA extracted from PBMCs. Arm-PCR with iRepertoire HTBI primers amplified the CDR3 regions for these TCR beta libraries. One entry per CDR3 protein, called by TCRdb with MiXCR from the multiplex PCR reads. The table includes 240,000 or so distinct CDR3 sequences, roughly a fifth detected once. Sequences were derived from peripheral blood mononuclear cells (PBMCs), sampled at new diagnosis, from a patient treated with antithyroid drugs. The receptors here all came from a female donor with Graves disease.

V usage is TRBV6-2 or TRBV6-3 and J usage is TRBJ1-3; TRBD1 might be the D (5 bases). Deletions cut 7 bases from V and 4 bases from J, with 17 bases between. This CDR3 comprises 15 residues. CDR1 is MNHEY and CDR2 is SVGEGT in the germline V gene. The CDR3 region is CASTPTETSGNTIYF. The DNA for the CDR3 is TGTGCCAGCACCCCGACAGAGACCAGCGGAAACACCATATATTTT.

This clonotype has at least ten counts. V and J are TRBV5-1 and TRBJ1-1, with a tentative D call TRBD1 (6 bases). V lost 1 base and J 4 bases, leaving 17 bases between the germline ends. The CDR3 spans 16 residues. The V gene's germline CDR1 is SGHRS and CDR2 YFSETQ. DNA for the CDR3: TGCGCCAGCAGCTTGTACGCAAACAGGGTTTCCACTGAAGCTTTCTTT. Its protein is CASSLYANRVSTEAFF.

This clonotype has more than one count but fewer than ten. J is TRBJ1-3 and V is TRBV4-1; maybe TRBD1 (5 bases). The ends were cut back, 3 bases at V and 2 bases at J, with 8 bases in the middle. CDR3 length equals 14 residues. Germline CDR1 MGHRA, CDR2 YSYEKL. CDR3 region: CASSQTETGNTIYF. The CDR3 region has the DNA TGCGCCAGCAGCCAGACAGAGACTGGAAACACCATATATTTT.

This clonotype was detected ten times or more. The rearrangement joins TRBV7-2 to TRBJ2-5, with 12 bases lining up with TRBD2. The V gene end was trimmed by 5 bases and the J gene end by 5 bases; junction bases not matched to a gene: 9. Germline assignment: CDR1 SGHTA and CDR2 FQGNSA. This CDR3 spans 16 amino acids. The CDR3 is CASSGPLAGGRETQYF. CDR3 DNA: TGTGCCAGCAGCGGCCCCCTAGCGGGAGGGCGTGAGACCCAGTACTTC.

This clonotype was recorded at least ten times. V usage is TRBV18 and J usage is TRBJ2-3, with 7 bases lining up with TRBD1. The CDR3 runs to 14 residues. The junction had 0 bases not matched to a gene; V was cut back by 3 bases and J by 0 bases. Germline-derived CDR1 and CDR2 are KGHSH and LQKENI. The CDR3 is CASSPGQSTDTQYF. CDR3 nucleotide sequence: TGTGCCAGCTCACCGGGACAGAGCACAGATACGCAGTATTTT.

This clonotype occurred many times. This chain connects TRBV2 to TRBJ2-7, with 9 bases lining up with TRBD1. The CDR3 contains 14 residues. Germline V gene sequence: CDR1 SNHLY, CDR2 FYNNEI. V trimming: 5 bases; J trimming: 6 bases; junction bases outside the gene matches: 8. The CDR3 bases are TGTGCCAGCAGTCCCACAGGGGGCAGGGTCGAGCAGTACTTC. It is translated as CASSPTGGRVEQYF.